This is a list of T cell receptor beta chains from one sample in a study of T cells after yellow fever vaccination. Via MiXCR, TCRdb re-called the 5' RACE reads, giving one row per CDR3 protein. The table shows just under 600,000 distinct CDR3 sequences, with about 13% occurring only once. The sample was PBMCs, taken on the day of the yellow fever booster vaccination. The receptors originated from a man aged 30-40 years who received the YFV17D yellow fever vaccine. Each CDR3 is given with its conserved first and last residue. The D gene is left open where the match is weak. Size values are once, few and many counts, or a class for expanded clones, and some rows have none.

d_call clone_size j_call v_call cdr3_nt cdr3_aa
. . TRBJ2-7 TRBV20-1 TGCAGTGCTAGAGAGAAGCCATACGAGCAGTACTTC CSAREKPYEQYF
. many TRBJ1-5 TRBV18 TGTGCCAGCTCCCCCTCTAGCAATCAGCCCCAGCATTTT CASSPSSNQPQHF
. few TRBJ2-3 TRBV29-1 TGCAGCAGTAGGACCGGAGATACGCAGTATTTT CSSRTGDTQYF
. few TRBJ2-7 TRBV7-2 TGTGCCAGCAGCCCGCAGGGGATAGGCGAGCAGTACTTC CASSPQGIGEQYF
. few TRBJ1-1 TRBV11-2 TGTGCCAGCAGCTCCTTGAAAGCAGCCTTGAACACTGAAGCTTTCTTT CASSSLKAALNTEAFF
. . TRBJ2-7 TRBV5-8 TGTGCCATCAGCTCCTGGACAGAGCTTCACGAGCAGTACTTC CAISSWTELHEQYF
. many TRBJ1-1 TRBV12-3/TRBV12-4 TGTGCCAGCAGCTTAACTGAGAACACTGAAGCTTTCTTT CASSLTENTEAFF
. many TRBJ2-5 TRBV20-1 TGCAGTGCTAGACTAGCGGAGACCCAGTACTTC CSARLAETQYF
. . TRBJ1-6 TRBV7-8 TGTGCCAGCAGCTTAGACCTCAATTCACCCCTCCACTTT CASSLDLNSPLHF
. few TRBJ2-2 TRBV6-5 TGTGCCAGCAGTTACTCGTGGCAGGGATTCACCGGGGAGCTGTTTTTT CASSYSWQGFTGELFF
. . TRBJ2-1 TRBV19 TGTGCCAGTAGTATTGGGTACCCGTTCAAGGAGCAGTTCTTC CASSIGYPFKEQFF